Listed below are T cell receptor beta chains from one sample, sequenced in a study of T cell responses to AZD1222 COVID-19 vaccine. Assay: immunoSEQ multiplex PCR; the TCRdb copy retains only in-frame clones and omits some. Counted here are 130,000 to 150,000 clones, 75% to 95% occurring once; the ten biggest clones make up roughly 2.9%. Material: peripheral blood, obtained on day 0 of MenACWY control vaccination. These TCRs come from an adult in good health. The CDR3 runs from the conserved cysteine through the conserved F or W. The D gene is left open where the match is weak. Clone sizes are given selectively: once, few, many, or a class where the clone is expanded.

v_call: TRBV9
clone_size: NA
d_call: NA
j_call: TRBJ1-2
cdr3_aa: CASSGKGYGYTF
cdr3_nt: TGTGCCAGCAGCGGGAAGGGGTATGGCTACACCTTC

v_call: TRBV18
clone_size: few
d_call: TRBD2
j_call: TRBJ2-2
cdr3_aa: CASSGLAANTGELFF
cdr3_nt: TGTGCCAGCTCCGGACTAGCAGCGAACACCGGGGAGCTGTTTTTT

v_call: TRBV30
clone_size: NA
d_call: NA
j_call: TRBJ1-2
cdr3_aa: CAWGGRIYGYTF
cdr3_nt: TGTGCCTGGGGGGGACGGATCTATGGCTACACCTTC

v_call: TRBV5-1
clone_size: few
d_call: NA
j_call: TRBJ2-7
cdr3_aa: CASSLDGTRSSYEQYF
cdr3_nt: TGCGCCAGCAGCTTGGACGGGACCCGTAGCTCCTACGAGCAGTACTTC

v_call: TRBV12-5
clone_size: NA
d_call: NA
j_call: TRBJ2-5
cdr3_aa: CASGSPVARETQYF
cdr3_nt: TGTGCTAGTGGTTCCCCGGTGGCTAGGGAGACCCAGTACTTC

v_call: TRBV18
clone_size: NA
d_call: NA
j_call: TRBJ1-4
cdr3_aa: CASSQGYQNEKLFF
cdr3_nt: TGTGCCAGCTCACAGGGGTATCAAAACGAAAAACTGTTTTTT

v_call: TRBV4-1
clone_size: NA
d_call: TRBD2
j_call: TRBJ2-1
cdr3_aa: CASSHPSGRALYNEQFF
cdr3_nt: TGCGCCAGCAGCCACCCTAGCGGGAGGGCCCTATACAATGAGCAGTTCTTC

v_call: TRBV10-3
clone_size: NA
d_call: TRBD2
j_call: TRBJ2-3
cdr3_aa: CAIGTSGKDVNTQYF
cdr3_nt: TGTGCCATTGGGACTAGCGGGAAGGATGTTAATACGCAGTATTTT

v_call: TRBV10-1
clone_size: NA
d_call: NA
j_call: TRBJ2-1
cdr3_aa: CATPQRCSYNEQFF
cdr3_nt: TGCGCCACCCCACAGAGATGCTCCTACAATGAGCAGTTCTTC

v_call: TRBV7-3
clone_size: NA
d_call: TRBD2
j_call: TRBJ2-1
cdr3_aa: CASSSRPGTSGSRSYNEQFF
cdr3_nt: TGTGCCAGCAGCTCCCGCCCCGGGACTAGCGGGAGTAGATCCTACAATGAGCAGTTCTTC

v_call: TRBV4-1
clone_size: NA
d_call: NA
j_call: TRBJ2-2
cdr3_aa: CASSQGSSGRYTGELFF
cdr3_nt: TGCGCCAGCAGCCAAGGCTCTTCGGGACGGTACACCGGGGAGCTGTTTTTT

v_call: TRBV9
clone_size: NA
d_call: TRBD1
j_call: TRBJ2-2
cdr3_aa: CASSVGDRGLNTGELFF
cdr3_nt: TGTGCCAGCAGCGTAGGTGACAGGGGGCTCAACACCGGGGAGCTGTTTTTT

v_call: TRBV5-6
clone_size: once
d_call: NA
j_call: TRBJ1-1
cdr3_aa: CASSLVARMNTEAFF
cdr3_nt: TGTGCCAGCAGCTTGGTGGCGAGGATGAACACTGAAGCTTTCTTT

v_call: TRBV27
clone_size: NA
d_call: NA
j_call: TRBJ2-7
cdr3_aa: CASSSSGLGEQYF
cdr3_nt: TGTGCCAGCAGTTCATCAGGGTTGGGAGAGCAGTACTTC

v_call: TRBV12-5
clone_size: NA
d_call: NA
j_call: TRBJ1-6
cdr3_aa: CASGLEGAHNSPLHF
cdr3_nt: TGTGCTAGTGGTTTGGAAGGGGCCCACAATTCACCCCTCCACTTT

v_call: TRBV6-5
clone_size: NA
d_call: TRBD1
j_call: TRBJ1-3
cdr3_aa: CASPRWDRGPPLYF
cdr3_nt: TGTGCCAGCCCTAGGTGGGACAGGGGGCCTCCCTTATATTTT

v_call: TRBV7-8
clone_size: NA
d_call: NA
j_call: TRBJ2-2
cdr3_aa: CASSPNTGELFF
cdr3_nt: TGTGCCAGCAGCCCGAACACCGGGGAGCTGTTTTTT

v_call: TRBV2
clone_size: NA
d_call: NA
j_call: TRBJ2-3
cdr3_aa: CASSEGLSTDTQYF
cdr3_nt: TGTGCCAGCAGTGAAGGACTAAGCACAGATACGCAGTATTTT

v_call: TRBV4-2
clone_size: NA
d_call: NA
j_call: TRBJ2-1
cdr3_aa: CASSQELASYNEQFF
cdr3_nt: TGTGCCAGCAGCCAAGAACTCGCGTCTTACAATGAGCAGTTCTTC

v_call: TRBV7-2
clone_size: NA
d_call: NA
j_call: TRBJ1-5
cdr3_aa: CASVGPSNQPQHF
cdr3_nt: TGTGCCAGCGTGGGTCCCAGCAATCAGCCCCAGCATTTT

v_call: TRBV7-8
clone_size: NA
d_call: NA
j_call: TRBJ2-5
cdr3_aa: CASSSSWTQYF
cdr3_nt: TGTGCCAGCAGCTCCAGTTGGACCCAGTACTTC

v_call: TRBV5-6
clone_size: NA
d_call: NA
j_call: TRBJ1-6
cdr3_aa: CASSADAGNSPLHF
cdr3_nt: TGTGCCAGCAGCGCCGACGCAGGCAATTCACCCCTCCACTTT

v_call: TRBV5-1
clone_size: NA
d_call: TRBD1
j_call: TRBJ2-2
cdr3_aa: CASHLYLDRGNTGELFF
cdr3_nt: TGCGCCAGCCATCTATACCTGGACAGGGGGAACACCGGGGAGCTGTTTTTT

v_call: TRBV29-1
clone_size: NA
d_call: TRBD1
j_call: TRBJ2-1
cdr3_aa: CSVRQGVSYNEQFF
cdr3_nt: TGCAGCGTTCGACAGGGAGTCTCCTACAATGAGCAGTTCTTC

v_call: TRBV7-6
clone_size: NA
d_call: NA
j_call: TRBJ1-3
cdr3_aa: CASSFHTASSGNTIYF
cdr3_nt: TGTGCCAGCAGCTTCCACACGGCCAGCTCTGGAAACACCATATATTTT

v_call: TRBV5-1
clone_size: NA
d_call: TRBD1
j_call: TRBJ1-6
cdr3_aa: CASSLGTAYNSPLHF
cdr3_nt: TGCGCCAGCAGCCTAGGGACAGCCTATAATTCACCCCTCCACTTT

v_call: TRBV21-1
clone_size: NA
d_call: NA
j_call: TRBJ1-6
cdr3_aa: CASSKADRSNSPLHF
cdr3_nt: TGTGCCAGCAGCAAAGCGGACAGGAGTAATTCACCCCTCCACTTT

v_call: TRBV7-2
clone_size: NA
d_call: NA
j_call: TRBJ1-1
cdr3_aa: CASTNGRAEAFF
cdr3_nt: TGTGCCAGCACCAATGGACGGGCCGAAGCTTTCTTT

v_call: TRBV7-9
clone_size: NA
d_call: TRBD1
j_call: TRBJ1-2
cdr3_aa: CASSRHLTGEGDYGYTF
cdr3_nt: TGTGCCAGCAGCCGTCACCTAACAGGGGAGGGAGACTATGGCTACACCTTC

v_call: TRBV2
clone_size: NA
d_call: TRBD1
j_call: TRBJ1-4
cdr3_aa: CASKKGQGSEKLFF
cdr3_nt: TGTGCCAGCAAGAAGGGACAGGGTAGTGAAAAACTGTTTTTT

v_call: TRBV30
clone_size: NA
d_call: TRBD1
j_call: TRBJ2-4
cdr3_aa: CAWGGTVHLQYF
cdr3_nt: TGTGCCTGGGGTGGGACAGTTCATCTTCAGTACTTC

v_call: TRBV27
clone_size: NA
d_call: NA
j_call: TRBJ2-2
cdr3_aa: CASSFGGFGELFF
cdr3_nt: TGTGCCAGCAGTTTTGGGGGATTCGGGGAGCTGTTTTTT

v_call: TRBV28
clone_size: once
d_call: NA
j_call: TRBJ2-7
cdr3_aa: CASSFDTGYEQYF
cdr3_nt: TGTGCCAGCAGTTTTGACACGGGGTACGAGCAGTACTTC

v_call: TRBV2
clone_size: NA
d_call: TRBD1
j_call: TRBJ1-3
cdr3_aa: CASSAQRTGAGNTIYF
cdr3_nt: TGTGCCAGCAGTGCACAAAGGACAGGGGCTGGAAACACCATATATTTT

v_call: TRBV12-3/TRBV12-4
clone_size: NA
d_call: NA
j_call: TRBJ2-5
cdr3_aa: CASSLGETQYF
cdr3_nt: TGTGCCAGCAGTCTCGGAGAGACCCAGTACTTC

v_call: TRBV5-1
clone_size: NA
d_call: NA
j_call: TRBJ1-1
cdr3_aa: CASSSTGNTEAFF
cdr3_nt: TGCGCCAGCAGCTCTACAGGTAACACTGAAGCTTTCTTT

v_call: TRBV9
clone_size: NA
d_call: NA
j_call: TRBJ1-1
cdr3_aa: CASSGDGGGEAFF
cdr3_nt: TGTGCCAGCAGCGGGGACGGCGGGGGTGAAGCTTTCTTT

v_call: TRBV4-1
clone_size: NA
d_call: NA
j_call: TRBJ1-4
cdr3_aa: CASSQEEATNEKLFF
cdr3_nt: TGCGCCAGCAGCCAAGAGGAAGCAACTAATGAAAAACTGTTTTTT

v_call: TRBV3-1/TRBV3-2
clone_size: NA
d_call: NA
j_call: TRBJ1-1
cdr3_aa: CASSSSGAATEAFF
cdr3_nt: TGTGCCAGCAGCTCCAGCGGCGCAGCCACTGAAGCTTTCTTT

v_call: TRBV6-5
clone_size: NA
d_call: NA
j_call: TRBJ1-3
cdr3_aa: CATVSSGNTIYF
cdr3_nt: TGTGCCACCGTATCTTCCGGTAACACCATATATTTT

v_call: TRBV6-4
clone_size: NA
d_call: TRBD1
j_call: TRBJ2-4
cdr3_aa: CASSDSTGGRDIQYF
cdr3_nt: TGTGCCAGCAGTGACTCGACAGGGGGCCGGGACATTCAGTACTTC

v_call: TRBV20-1
clone_size: NA
d_call: NA
j_call: TRBJ2-3
cdr3_aa: CSADRDTQYF
cdr3_nt: TGCAGTGCTGACCGAGATACGCAGTATTTT

v_call: TRBV6-5
clone_size: NA
d_call: NA
j_call: TRBJ2-3
cdr3_aa: CASHEGSSTDTQYF
cdr3_nt: TGTGCCAGCCACGAGGGGTCTAGCACAGATACGCAGTATTTT

v_call: TRBV3-1/TRBV3-2
clone_size: few
d_call: TRBD1
j_call: TRBJ1-6
cdr3_aa: CASSQGQGASPLHF
cdr3_nt: TGTGCCAGCAGCCAGGGACAGGGGGCTTCACCCCTCCACTTT

v_call: TRBV18
clone_size: NA
d_call: NA
j_call: TRBJ2-2
cdr3_aa: CASSPKTGPGELFF
cdr3_nt: TGTGCCAGCTCACCTAAAACAGGACCTGGGGAGCTGTTTTTT

v_call: TRBV24-1
clone_size: once
d_call: TRBD1
j_call: TRBJ2-1
cdr3_aa: CATSDPGTGNNEQFF
cdr3_nt: TGTGCCACCAGTGACCCCGGGACAGGGAACAATGAGCAGTTCTTC

v_call: TRBV3-1/TRBV3-2
clone_size: once
d_call: NA
j_call: TRBJ1-3
cdr3_aa: CASSHGGSGNTIYF
cdr3_nt: TGTGCCAGCAGCCATGGAGGCTCTGGAAACACCATATATTTT

v_call: TRBV29-1
clone_size: once
d_call: TRBD1
j_call: TRBJ1-1
cdr3_aa: CSVVWQGGTEAFF
cdr3_nt: TGCAGCGTTGTGTGGCAGGGGGGCACTGAAGCTTTCTTT

v_call: TRBV19
clone_size: NA
d_call: NA
j_call: TRBJ2-5
cdr3_aa: CASSIERWGRQRKQETQYF
cdr3_nt: TGTGCCAGTAGTATAGAAAGGTGGGGAAGGCAACGTAAACAAGAGACCCAGTACTTC

v_call: TRBV3-1/TRBV3-2
clone_size: NA
d_call: NA
j_call: TRBJ2-3
cdr3_aa: CASSRRVDTQYF
cdr3_nt: TGTGCCAGCAGCCGCCGGGTAGATACGCAGTATTTT

v_call: TRBV9
clone_size: NA
d_call: NA
j_call: TRBJ1-5
cdr3_aa: CASSVEGRANQPQHF
cdr3_nt: TGTGCCAGCAGCGTAGAAGGAAGGGCTAATCAGCCCCAGCATTTT

v_call: TRBV4-1
clone_size: NA
d_call: NA
j_call: TRBJ1-3
cdr3_aa: CASSQDGRSSGNTIYF
cdr3_nt: TGCGCCAGCAGCCAAGACGGACGGAGCTCTGGAAACACCATATATTTT

v_call: TRBV6-5
clone_size: NA
d_call: NA
j_call: TRBJ1-1
cdr3_aa: CASSRDQRTEAFF
cdr3_nt: TGTGCCAGCAGTCGGGATCAGCGCACTGAAGCTTTCTTT

v_call: TRBV11-2
clone_size: NA
d_call: TRBD2
j_call: TRBJ2-2
cdr3_aa: CASSFGTSGRELFF
cdr3_nt: TGTGCCAGCAGCTTCGGGACTAGCGGGCGGGAGCTGTTTTTT